This T cell receptor beta chain emerged from a study of breast tumors, draining lymph nodes, adjacent tissues. The CDR3 covers 17 residues. Germline V gene lookup returns CDR1 SEHNR and CDR2 FQNEAQ (reference sequence). Unmatched junction bases numbered 10, after V lost 2 bases and J lost 5 bases. In its sample, this clonotype was seen once. The antigen remains unidentified. Overall study results and limits: Tumor repertoires ranked between lymph nodes and nontumor tissue in diversity, with V and J gene preferences. Compared with basal-like, luminal-like tumors shared significantly more repertoire with nontumor tissue.

One entry per CDR3 protein results from TCRdb running MiXCR on the multiplex PCR reads. The sample shows some 53,000 distinct CDR3 sequences, 42% of them seen only once. Sequencing was carried out using breast tumor tissue. The clonotype was recovered from a female donor with breast cancer. Some clones in this sample may be carry-over from other donors' samples. The chain recombines TRBV7-9 with TRBJ2-1, with TRBD2 matching 9 bases. The CDR3 coding sequence is TGTGCCAGCAGCTTATTAGGAGACCTAGCGGGACACAATGAGCAGTTCTTC. It codes for CASSLLGDLAGHNEQFF.